This TCR beta chain was recovered during a study of CD8 T cells in Susac syndrome. The RNA input was roughly 0.45 to 1 ug, and it was reverse transcribed with random hexamers. Amplification of TCR beta CDR3 across 54 Vbeta and 13 Jbeta was performed with immunoSEQ multiplex PCR. Via MiXCR, TCRdb re-called the immunoSEQ multiplex PCR reads, giving one row per CDR3 protein. The sample includes approximately 150,000 distinct CDR3 sequences, around 94% of them seen just once. The junction had 9 bases not matched to a gene; V was cut back by 5 bases and J by 8 bases. Germline V CDR1 and CDR2: SGHTA, FQGTGA. The CDR3 has 15 amino acids. Notes on the study in general: The study conceded that its TCR sequencing and HLA analysis involved relatively few individuals.

As concerns this clonotype: Its cognate antigen is unknown.

The authors negatively isolated CD8+ and CD4+ T cells and FACS-enriched TEMRA cells. The genes are TRBV7-3 and TRBJ2-3; 11 bases align to TRBD2. The TCR sequence derives from a human donor in good health. Input material: CD4+ T cells from PBMCs. The DNA of the CDR3 is TGTGCCAGCAGCCTTCGACTAGCGGGGCCGACTACGCAGTATTTT. Amino acid sequence: CASSLRLAGPTTQYF.